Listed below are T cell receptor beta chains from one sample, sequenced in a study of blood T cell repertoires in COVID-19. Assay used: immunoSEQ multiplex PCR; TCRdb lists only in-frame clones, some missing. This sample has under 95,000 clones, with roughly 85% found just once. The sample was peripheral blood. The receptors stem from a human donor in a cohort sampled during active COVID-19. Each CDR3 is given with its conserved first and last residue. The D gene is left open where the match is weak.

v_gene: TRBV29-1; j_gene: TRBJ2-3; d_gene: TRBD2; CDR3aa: CSTGLAGADTQYF; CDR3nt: TGCAGCACGGGACTAGCGGGAGCAGATACGCAGTATTTT
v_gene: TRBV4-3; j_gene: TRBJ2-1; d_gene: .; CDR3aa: CASSQAGSNEQFF; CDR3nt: TGCGCCAGCAGCCAAGCAGGCAGCAATGAGCAGTTCTTC
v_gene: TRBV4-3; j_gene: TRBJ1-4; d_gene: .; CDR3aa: CASSPEGEKLFF; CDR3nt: TGCGCCAGCAGCCCGGAGGGGGAAAAACTGTTTTTT
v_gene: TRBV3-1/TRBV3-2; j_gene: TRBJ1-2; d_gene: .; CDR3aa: CASSLFVGRAGNGYTF; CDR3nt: TGTGCCAGCAGCCTTTTCGTGGGGCGAGCGGGGAATGGCTACACCTTC
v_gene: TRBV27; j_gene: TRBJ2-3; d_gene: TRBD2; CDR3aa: CASSWGTSHTDTQYF; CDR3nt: TGTGCCAGCAGCTGGGGGACTAGCCACACAGATACGCAGTATTTT
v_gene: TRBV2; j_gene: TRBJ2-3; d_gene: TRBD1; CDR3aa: CASSRDRETDTQYF; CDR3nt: TGTGCCAGCAGTCGGGACAGGGAAACAGATACGCAGTATTTT
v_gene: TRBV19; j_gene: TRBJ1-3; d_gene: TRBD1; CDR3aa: CASSVDRALSGNTIYF; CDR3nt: TGTGCCAGTAGTGTGGACAGGGCGCTCTCTGGAAACACCATATATTTT
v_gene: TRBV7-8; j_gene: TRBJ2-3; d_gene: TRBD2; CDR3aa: CASSTGTTVLDTQYF; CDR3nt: TGTGCCAGCAGCACCGGGACTACGGTCCTAGATACGCAGTATTTT
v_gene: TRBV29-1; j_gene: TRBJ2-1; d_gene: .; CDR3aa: CSVWRFGNEQFF; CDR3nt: TGCAGCGTATGGCGGTTCGGAAATGAGCAGTTCTTC
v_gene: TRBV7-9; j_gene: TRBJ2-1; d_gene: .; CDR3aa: CASRTRNGTYNEQFF; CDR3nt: TGTGCCAGCAGGACGAGGAACGGAACCTACAATGAGCAGTTCTTC